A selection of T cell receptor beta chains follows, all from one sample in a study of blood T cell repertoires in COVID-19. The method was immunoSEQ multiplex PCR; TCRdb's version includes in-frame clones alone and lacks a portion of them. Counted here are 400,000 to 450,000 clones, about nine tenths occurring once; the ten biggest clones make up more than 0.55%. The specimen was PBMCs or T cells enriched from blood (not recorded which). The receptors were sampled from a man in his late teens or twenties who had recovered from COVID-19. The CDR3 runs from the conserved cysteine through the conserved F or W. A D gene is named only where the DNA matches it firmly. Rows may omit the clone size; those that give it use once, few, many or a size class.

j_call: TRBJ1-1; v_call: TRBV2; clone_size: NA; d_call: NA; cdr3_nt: TGTGCCAGCAGTGTTCAGGGAGGGAACACTGAAGCTTTCTTT; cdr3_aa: CASSVQGGNTEAFF
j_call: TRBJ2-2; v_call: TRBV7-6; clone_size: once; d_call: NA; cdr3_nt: TGTGCCAGCAGCTTCCAGGCGGAGCTGTTTTTT; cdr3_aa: CASSFQAELFF
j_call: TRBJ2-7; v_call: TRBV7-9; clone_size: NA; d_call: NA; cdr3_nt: TGTGCCAGCAGCTTCGGGGTCCTACAGTACGACCTCGAGCAGTACTTC; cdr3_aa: CASSFGVLQYDLEQYF
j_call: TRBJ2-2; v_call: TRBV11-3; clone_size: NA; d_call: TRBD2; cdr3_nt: TGTGCCAGCAGCTTGGGGACTAGTGTATCCGGGGAGCTGTTTTTT; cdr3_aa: CASSLGTSVSGELFF
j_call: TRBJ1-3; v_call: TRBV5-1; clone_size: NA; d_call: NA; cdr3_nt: TGCGCCAGCAGCTTGGTGGGCGACCCGAGGGACACCATATATTTT; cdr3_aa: CASSLVGDPRDTIYF
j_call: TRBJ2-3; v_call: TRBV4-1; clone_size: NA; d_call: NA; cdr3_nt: TGCGCCAGCAGCCGAGACGGTCGAGATACGCAGTATTTT; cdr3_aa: CASSRDGRDTQYF
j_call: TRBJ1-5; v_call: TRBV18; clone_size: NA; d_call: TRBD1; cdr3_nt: TGTGCCAGCTCACCGGGACAGGCCGATAGCAATCAGCCCCAGCATTTT; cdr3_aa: CASSPGQADSNQPQHF
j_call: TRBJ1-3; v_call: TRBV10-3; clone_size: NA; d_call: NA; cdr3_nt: TGTGCCATCAGGACGGACAGCTCTGGAAACACCATATATTTT; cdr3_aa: CAIRTDSSGNTIYF
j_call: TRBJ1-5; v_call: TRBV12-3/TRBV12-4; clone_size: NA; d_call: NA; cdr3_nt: TGTGCCAGCAGGTTGAGAGATCAGCCCCAGCATTTT; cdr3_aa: CASRLRDQPQHF
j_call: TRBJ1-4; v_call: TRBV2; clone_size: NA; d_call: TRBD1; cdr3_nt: TGTGCCAGCAGTAGAGGACAGGGGAATGAAAAACTGTTTTTT; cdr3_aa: CASSRGQGNEKLFF
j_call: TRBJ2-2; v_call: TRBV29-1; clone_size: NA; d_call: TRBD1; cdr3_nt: TGCAGCGGTAAGGGACAGAACGCGAACACCGGGGAGCTGTTTTTT; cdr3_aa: CSGKGQNANTGELFF
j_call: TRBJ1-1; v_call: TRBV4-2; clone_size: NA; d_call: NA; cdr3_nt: TGTGCCAGCCTTGCCGGGTCCCCAAGGGGAACTGAAGCTTTCTTT; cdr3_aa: CASLAGSPRGTEAFF
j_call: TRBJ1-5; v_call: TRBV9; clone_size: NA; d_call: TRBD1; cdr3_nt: TGTGCCAGCAGCGTGACAGGGCTGTCCAATCAGCCCCAGCATTTT; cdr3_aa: CASSVTGLSNQPQHF
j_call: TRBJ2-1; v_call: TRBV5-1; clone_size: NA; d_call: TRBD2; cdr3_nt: TGCGCCAGCAGCTTGGTCACTAGCGGGGGGGCGTATGAGCAGTTCTTC; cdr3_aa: CASSLVTSGGAYEQFF
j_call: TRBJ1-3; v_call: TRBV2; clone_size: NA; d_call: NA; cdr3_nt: TGTGCCAGCAGTGAAGCGCCCCTTTCCTGGGCCGGAAACACCATATATTTT; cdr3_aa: CASSEAPLSWAGNTIYF
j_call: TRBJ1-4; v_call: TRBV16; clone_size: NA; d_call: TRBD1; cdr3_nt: TGTGCCAGCAGCCTCAATTATCGGGACAGTAATGAAAAACTGTTTTTT; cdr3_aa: CASSLNYRDSNEKLFF
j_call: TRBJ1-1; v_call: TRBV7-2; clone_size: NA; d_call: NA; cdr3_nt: TGTGCCAGCAGCTTATCTCAGGGTTTCACTGAAGCTTTCTTT; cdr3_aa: CASSLSQGFTEAFF
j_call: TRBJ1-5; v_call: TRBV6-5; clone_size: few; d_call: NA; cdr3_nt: TGTGCCAGCAGTAATTTGGGCAGCCAGCCCCAGCATTTT; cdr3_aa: CASSNLGSQPQHF
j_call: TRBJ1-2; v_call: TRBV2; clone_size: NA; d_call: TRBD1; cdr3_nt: TGTGCCAGCATACCAAAGATGACAGGGGCCTATGGCTACACCTTC; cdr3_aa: CASIPKMTGAYGYTF
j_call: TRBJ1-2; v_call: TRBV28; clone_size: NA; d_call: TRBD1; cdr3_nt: TGTGCCAGCAGACCACAGGGGTTCCCCTATGGCTACACCTTC; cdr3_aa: CASRPQGFPYGYTF
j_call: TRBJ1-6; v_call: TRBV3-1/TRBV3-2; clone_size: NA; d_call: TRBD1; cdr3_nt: TGTGCCAGCAGCCAGGGGACAGTCGATAATTCACCCCTCCACTTT; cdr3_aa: CASSQGTVDNSPLHF
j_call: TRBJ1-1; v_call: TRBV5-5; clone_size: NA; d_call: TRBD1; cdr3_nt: TGTGCCAGCAGCTACCGGGCGGACAGGGGCGACACTGAAGCTTTCTTT; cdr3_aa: CASSYRADRGDTEAFF
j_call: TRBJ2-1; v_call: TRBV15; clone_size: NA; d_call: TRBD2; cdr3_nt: TGTGCCACCAGCAGAGAGCGGCGGCGGGAGGTCTTTTTGGATGAGCAGTTCTTC; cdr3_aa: CATSRERRREVFLDEQFF
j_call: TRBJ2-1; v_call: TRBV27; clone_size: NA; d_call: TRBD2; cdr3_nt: TGTGCCAGCAGTAGCGGGAGCTCCTACAATGAGCAGTTCTTC; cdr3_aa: CASSSGSSYNEQFF
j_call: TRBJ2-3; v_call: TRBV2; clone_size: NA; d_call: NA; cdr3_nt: TGTGCCAGCAGTGAAGCGCTTCTGGGCAGCACAGATACGCAGTATTTT; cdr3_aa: CASSEALLGSTDTQYF
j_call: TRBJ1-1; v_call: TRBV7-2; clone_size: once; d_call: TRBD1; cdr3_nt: TGTGCCAGCAGCCCCGACAGGGGGAACACTGAAGCTTTCTTT; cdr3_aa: CASSPDRGNTEAFF
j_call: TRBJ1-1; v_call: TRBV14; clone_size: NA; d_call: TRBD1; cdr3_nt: TGTGCCAGCAGCCCACTGGGACAGGGGAACACTGAAGCTTTCTTT; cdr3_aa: CASSPLGQGNTEAFF
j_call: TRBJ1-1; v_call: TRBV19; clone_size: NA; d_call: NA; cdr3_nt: TGTGCCAGTATTCCTCAGGCGTCCCTCACTGAAGCTTTCTTT; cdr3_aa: CASIPQASLTEAFF
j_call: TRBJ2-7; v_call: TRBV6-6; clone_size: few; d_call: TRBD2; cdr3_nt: TGTGCCAGCAGTCCTTCGGGAGGGGTCGAGCAGTACTTC; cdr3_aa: CASSPSGGVEQYF
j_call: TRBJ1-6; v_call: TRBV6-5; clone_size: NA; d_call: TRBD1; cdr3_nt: TGTGCCAGCAGTACCGGACAGGGAAATTCACCCCTCCACTTT; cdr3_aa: CASSTGQGNSPLHF
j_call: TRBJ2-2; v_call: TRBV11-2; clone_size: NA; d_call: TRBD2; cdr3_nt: TGTGCCAGCAGCTCCGGTAGCGGGAGTACCGGGGAGCTGTTTTTT; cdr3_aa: CASSSGSGSTGELFF
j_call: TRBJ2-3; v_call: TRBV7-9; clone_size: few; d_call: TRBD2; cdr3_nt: TGTGCCAGCCAACGGGGGGTCCTCACAGATACGCAGTATTTT; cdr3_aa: CASQRGVLTDTQYF